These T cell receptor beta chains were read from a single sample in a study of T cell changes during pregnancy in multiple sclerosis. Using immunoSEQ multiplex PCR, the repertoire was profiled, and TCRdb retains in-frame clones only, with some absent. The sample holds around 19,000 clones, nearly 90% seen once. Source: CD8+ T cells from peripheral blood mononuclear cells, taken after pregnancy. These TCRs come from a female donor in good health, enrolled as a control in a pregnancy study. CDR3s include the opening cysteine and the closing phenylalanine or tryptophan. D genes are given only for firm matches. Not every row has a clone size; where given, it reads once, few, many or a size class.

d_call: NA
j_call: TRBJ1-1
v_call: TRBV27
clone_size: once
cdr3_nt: TGTGCCAGCAGTTTCTCGGGGGGTACTGAAGCTTTCTTT
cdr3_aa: CASSFSGGTEAFF

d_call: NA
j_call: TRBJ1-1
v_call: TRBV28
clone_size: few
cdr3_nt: TGTGCCAGCAGGTCTCCCCCCTTGGAGGCCCTTGGAGCTTTCTTT
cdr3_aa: CASRSPPLEALGAFF

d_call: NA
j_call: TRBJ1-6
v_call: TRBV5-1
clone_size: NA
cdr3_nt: TGCGCCAGCAGCCTCCGGGAGTATAATTCACCCCTCCACTTT
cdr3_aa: CASSLREYNSPLHF

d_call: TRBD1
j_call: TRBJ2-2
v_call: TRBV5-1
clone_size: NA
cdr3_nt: TGCGCCAGCAGCTTGCACAGGGGGGATTTCACCGGGGAGCTGTTTTTT
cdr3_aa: CASSLHRGDFTGELFF

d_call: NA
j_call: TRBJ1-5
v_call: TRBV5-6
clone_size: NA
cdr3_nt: TGTGCCAGCAGCCAAGGCGGGGCGGGTCAGCCCCAGCATTTT
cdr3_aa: CASSQGGAGQPQHF

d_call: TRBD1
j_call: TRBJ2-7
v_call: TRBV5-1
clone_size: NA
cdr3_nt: TGCGCCAGCAGCTTGGGGGTGGGACAGGGCGACGAGCAGTACTTC
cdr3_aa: CASSLGVGQGDEQYF

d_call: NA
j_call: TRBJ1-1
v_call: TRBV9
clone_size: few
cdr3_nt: TGTGCCAGCAGCGTATTGGGGAGGGGGGCCCCCTTT
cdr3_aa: CASSVLGRGAPF

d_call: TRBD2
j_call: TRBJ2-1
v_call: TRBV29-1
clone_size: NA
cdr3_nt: TGCAGCACTTATAGCGGGGGAGCCTACAATGAGCAGTTCTTC
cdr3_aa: CSTYSGGAYNEQFF

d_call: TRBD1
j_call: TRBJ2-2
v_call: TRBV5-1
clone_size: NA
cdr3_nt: TGCGCCAGCAACAATTTAGGGACAGGGATAAGCGGGGAGCTGTTTTTT
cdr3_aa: CASNNLGTGISGELFF

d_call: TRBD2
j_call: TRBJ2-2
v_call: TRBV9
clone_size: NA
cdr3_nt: TGTGCCAGCAGTCACCCGGGGGGTAGCGGGTTTCGGAACACCGGGGAGCTGTTTTTT
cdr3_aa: CASSHPGGSGFRNTGELFF

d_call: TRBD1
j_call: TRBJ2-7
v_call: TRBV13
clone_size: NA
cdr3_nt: TGTGCCAGCAGCTCGGGACAGGTAATCTCCTACGAGCAGTACTTC
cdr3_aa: CASSSGQVISYEQYF

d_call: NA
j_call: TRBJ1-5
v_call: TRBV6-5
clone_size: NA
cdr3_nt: TGTGCCAGCACTCAGGCAGGGTGGGGACAGCCCCAGCATTTT
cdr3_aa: CASTQAGWGQPQHF

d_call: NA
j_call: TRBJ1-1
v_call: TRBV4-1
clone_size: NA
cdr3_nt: TGCGCCAGCAGCCCAAGCGGAACTGAAGCTTTCTTT
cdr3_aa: CASSPSGTEAFF

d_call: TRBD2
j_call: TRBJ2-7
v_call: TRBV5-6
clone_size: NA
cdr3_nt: TGTGCCAGCAGCTTGGAAGGGACTAGCGTCTCCTACGAGCAGTACTTC
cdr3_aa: CASSLEGTSVSYEQYF

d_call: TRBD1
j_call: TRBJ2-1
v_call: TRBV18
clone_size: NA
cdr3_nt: TGTGCCAGCTCACCACAGTACAGGGGGTCCTACAATGAGCAGTTCTTC
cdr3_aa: CASSPQYRGSYNEQFF

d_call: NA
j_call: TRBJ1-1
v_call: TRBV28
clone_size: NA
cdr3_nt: TGTGCCAGCAGTTTGTGGACGGACAAGAACACTGAAGCTTTCTTT
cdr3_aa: CASSLWTDKNTEAFF

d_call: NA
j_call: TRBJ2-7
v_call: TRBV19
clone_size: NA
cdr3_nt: TGTGCCAGTAGTGAGGGGACATCCTACGAGCAGTACTTC
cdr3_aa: CASSEGTSYEQYF

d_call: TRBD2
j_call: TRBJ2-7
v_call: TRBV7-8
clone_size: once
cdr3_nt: TGTGCCAGCAGCACGGATCGAGCGGGGCTCTACGAGCAGTACTTC
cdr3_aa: CASSTDRAGLYEQYF

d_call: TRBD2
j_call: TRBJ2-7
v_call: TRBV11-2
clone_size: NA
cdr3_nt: TGTGCCAGCAGGGCGGGACTAGGCTACGAGCAGTACTTC
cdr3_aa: CASRAGLGYEQYF

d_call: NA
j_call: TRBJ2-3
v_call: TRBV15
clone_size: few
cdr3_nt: TGTGCCACCAGCAGGGGGGTAGCGGAACCTAGCACAGATACGCAGTATTTT
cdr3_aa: CATSRGVAEPSTDTQYF

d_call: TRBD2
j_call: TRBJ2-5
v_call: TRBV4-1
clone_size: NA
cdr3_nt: TGCGCCAGCAGCGGGGGACTAGCGGGGTCACAAGAGACCCAGTACTTC
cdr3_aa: CASSGGLAGSQETQYF

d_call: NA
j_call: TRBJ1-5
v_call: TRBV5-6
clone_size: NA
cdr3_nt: TGTGCCAGCAGCTTTCAGGGAAGTCAGCCCCAGCATTTT
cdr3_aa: CASSFQGSQPQHF

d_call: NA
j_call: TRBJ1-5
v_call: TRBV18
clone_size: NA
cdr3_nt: TGTGCCAGCTCACCACCGATGACAGTCAATCAGCCCCAGCATTTT
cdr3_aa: CASSPPMTVNQPQHF

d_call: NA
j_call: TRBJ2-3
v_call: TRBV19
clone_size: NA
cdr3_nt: TGTGCCAGTAAGGAGGGAAGCTCTAGCACAGATACGCAGTATTTT
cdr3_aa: CASKEGSSSTDTQYF

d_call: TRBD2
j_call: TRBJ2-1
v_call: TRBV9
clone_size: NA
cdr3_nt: TGTGCCAGCAGTAGCGGGAGGGGAAATGAGCAGTTCTTC
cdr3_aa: CASSSGRGNEQFF

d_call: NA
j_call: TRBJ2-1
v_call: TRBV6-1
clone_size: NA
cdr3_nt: TGTGCCAGCAGGGACTTGTACGGCGGCAACAATGAGCAGTTCTTC
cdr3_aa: CASRDLYGGNNEQFF

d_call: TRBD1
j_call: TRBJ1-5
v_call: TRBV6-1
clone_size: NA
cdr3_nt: TGTGCCAGCAGTGGTACAGGGGGCTATCAGCCCCAGCATTTT
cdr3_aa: CASSGTGGYQPQHF

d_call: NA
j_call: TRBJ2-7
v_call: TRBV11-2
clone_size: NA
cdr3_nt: TGTGCCAGCAGCCCCCCGGGGAGGTACGAGCAGTACTTC
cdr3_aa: CASSPPGRYEQYF

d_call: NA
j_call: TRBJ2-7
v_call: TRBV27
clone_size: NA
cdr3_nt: TGTGCCAGCAGTTACAGGGCCCACCTCCGTGAGCAGTACTTC
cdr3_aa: CASSYRAHLREQYF